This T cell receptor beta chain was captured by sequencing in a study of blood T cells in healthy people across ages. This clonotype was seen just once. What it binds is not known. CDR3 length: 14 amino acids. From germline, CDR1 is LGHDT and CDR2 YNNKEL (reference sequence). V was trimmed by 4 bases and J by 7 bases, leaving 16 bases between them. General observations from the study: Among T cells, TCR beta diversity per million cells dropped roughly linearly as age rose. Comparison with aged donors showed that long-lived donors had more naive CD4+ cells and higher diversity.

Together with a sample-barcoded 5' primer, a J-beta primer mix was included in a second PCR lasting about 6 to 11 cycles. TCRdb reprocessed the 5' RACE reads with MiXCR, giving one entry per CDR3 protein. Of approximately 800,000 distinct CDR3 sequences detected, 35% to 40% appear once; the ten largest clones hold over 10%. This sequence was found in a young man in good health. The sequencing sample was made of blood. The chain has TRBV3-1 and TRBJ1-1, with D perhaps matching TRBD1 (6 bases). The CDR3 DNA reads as TGTGCCAGCAGCCGGGGTACAGGGACGGATGAAGCTTTCTTT. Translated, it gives CASSRGTGTDEAFF.